These 22 T cell receptor beta chains came from one sample sequenced in a study of cytomegalovirus exposure and HLA in healthy donors. The PCR was carried out with 60 Vbeta primers and 13 Jbeta primers. TCRdb's copy holds only in-frame clones and misses some; the assay was immunoSEQ multiplex PCR. The table includes fewer than 150,000 clones, 76% detected once. Sequenced: PBMCs. The source is a man between 18 and 35 years old in good health and CMV-seronegative.

The rearrangement links TRBV27 to TRBJ1-5, with unresolved D. The CDR3 consists of 15 residues. Trimming took 2 bases from V and 2 from J, leaving 10 bases between them. Germline CDR1 is MNHEY and CDR2 is SMNVEV (reference sequence). CDR3 coding DNA: TGTGCCAGCAGTTTAAGTCGAAGCCGCAATCAGCCCCAGCATTTT. Its protein product is CASSLSRSRNQPQHF.

The chain combines TRBV11-2 with TRBJ1-1, with D perhaps matching TRBD1 (5 bases). This CDR3 has 18 amino acids. Looked up from germline, CDR1 is SGHAT and CDR2 is FQNNGV. Trimming removed 3 bases from V and 4 bases from J, with 24 bases in between. The CDR3 region is CASSLRYDRGRAVTEAFF. DNA of the CDR3: TGTGCCAGCAGCTTGAGATATGATCGAGGCAGGGCCGTCACTGAAGCTTTCTTT.

The rearrangement links TRBV7-9 to TRBJ2-3, with TRBD1 identical over 7 bases. Trimming took 5 bases from V and 0 from J; bases not matched to a gene: 2. Germline V gene sequence: CDR1 SEHNR, CDR2 FQNEAQ (reference sequence). The CDR3 length is 14 residues. The CDR3 coding sequence is TGTGCCAGCAGCCTGGGACAGAGCACAGATACGCAGTATTTT. Its protein is CASSLGQSTDTQYF.

This chain uses TRBV20-1 with TRBJ2-7; maybe TRBD2 (5 bases). The V and J ends lost 7 bases and 0 bases respectively, with 7 bases between them. Looked up from germline, CDR1 is DFQATT and CDR2 is SNEGSKA (reference sequence). The length of the CDR3 is 11 residues. The CDR3 DNA sequence: TGCAGTGTCGGGGACTCCTACGAGCAGTACTTC. Translation: CSVGDSYEQYF.

The rearrangement joins TRBV6-5 to TRBJ2-1, with 9 bases matching TRBD2. Germline trimming cut 6 bases from V and 6 bases from J; bases unmatched to any gene: 6. The CDR3 is made up of 14 amino acids. Germline values: CDR1 MNHEY, CDR2 SVGAGI. The CDR3 region has the DNA TGTGCCAGCAGCTTAGCGGGGGCAGGCAATGAGCAGTTCTTC. This sequence encodes CASSLAGAGNEQFF.

This clone has just a few counts. This rearrangement joins TRBV5-1 to TRBJ2-1; weak D call: TRBD1 (6 bases). Trimming stripped 1 base from V and 9 bases from J, with 20 bases between. The CDR3 runs 16 residues. Germline CDR1 reads SGHRS; CDR2 reads YFSETQ. As DNA, the CDR3 is TGCGCCAGCAGCTTGTGGGACATCACCCTCTCGGGTGAGCAGTTCTTC. It codes for CASSLWDITLSGEQFF. The full variable domain, in which reference TRBV5-1 and TRBJ2-1 provide the parts outside the CDR3, is KAGVTQTPRYLIKTRGQQVTLSCSPISGHRSVSWYQQTPGQGLQFLFEYFSETQRNKGNFPGRFSGRQFSNSRSEMNVSTLELGDSALYLCASSLWDITLSGEQFFGPGTRLTVL.

With regard to this clone: At one boundary the junction diverges from the germline segment, which might be a read error. The J gene is TRBJ1-1, the V gene TRBV5-5, with D possibly TRBD1 on 5 matching bases. This CDR3 comprises 14 residues. Germline V lookup: CDR1 SGHKS, CDR2 YYEKEE (reference sequence). The CDR3 DNA is TGTGCCAGCAGTCCCTCGGCAGGGAACTCTGAAGCTTTCTTT. This encodes CASSPSAGNSEAFF.

CDR3 in DNA: TGTGCCAGCAGTGTAACTCGTAGGAGCGGGAGGGCCGAGCCCAACGAGCAGTACTTC. Translating gives CASSVTRRSGRAEPNEQYF. The gene calls are TRBV6-1 and TRBJ2-7; 10 bases line up with TRBD2. The CDR3 spans 19 residues. V gave up 4 bases and J gave up 5 bases; unmatched junction bases: 20. CDR1 and CDR2 (germline): MNHNS, SASEGT.

V is TRBV11-2 and J is TRBJ2-3; a possible D gene is TRBD2 (7 bases). The CDR3 is made up of 16 amino acids. The V and J ends lost 1 base and 0 bases respectively, with 11 bases between them. The V gene's germline CDR1 is SGHAT and CDR2 FQNNGV. The CDR3 coding sequence is TGTGCCAGCAGCTTAGGCGGGGGCCTCAGCACAGATACGCAGTATTTT. Protein sequence: CASSLGGGLSTDTQYF.

This chain joins TRBV19 and TRBJ1-1; no clear D. Trimming took off 1 base at V and 1 base at J, with 16 bases between the two ends. This CDR3 comprises 17 residues. Germline CDR1 LNHDA, CDR2 SQIVND (reference sequence). DNA of the CDR3: TGTGCCAGTAGTATAGGGTCAGCGGGCGTGAAGAACACTGAAGCTTTCTTT. Translated: CASSIGSAGVKNTEAFF.

V usage is TRBV9 and J usage is TRBJ2-2, with unresolved D. CDR1 is SGDLS, CDR2 YYNGEE, per germline. CDR3 length equals 16 residues. V lost 6 bases and J lost 0, with 15 bases in between. Here the CDR3 reads CASTPSLPSNTGELFF. As DNA, the CDR3 is TGTGCCAGCACCCCCTCCCTTCCGTCGAACACCGGGGAGCTGTTTTTT.

V usage is TRBV27 and J usage is TRBJ2-5, with 8 bases identical to TRBD2. Trimming cost V 5 bases and J 5 bases; bases outside gene matches: 13. CDR3 length: 16 residues. Germline V gene data show CDR1 as MNHEY and CDR2 as SMNVEV (reference sequence). CDR3: CASSIEGSGGYETQYF. The CDR3 DNA reads TGTGCCAGCAGTATCGAAGGGAGCGGGGGATACGAGACCCAGTACTTC.

The rearrangement joins TRBV13 to TRBJ2-7; D possibly corresponds to TRBD1 (6 bases). Germline-derived CDR1 and CDR2 are PRHDT and FYEKMQ (reference sequence). The CDR3 sequence is 15 residues long. Between the trimmed V and J ends, which lost 5 bases and 2 bases, there was a span of 16 bases. The CDR3 loop is CASSLSGALAYEQYF. DNA of the CDR3: TGTGCCAGCAGCCTTTCAGGGGCCCTTGCCTACGAGCAGTACTTC.

The J gene is TRBJ2-3, the V gene TRBV5-1; 12 bases line up with TRBD1. The germline gives CDR1 SGHRS, CDR2 YFSETQ. The CDR3 length is 15 residues. V was pared by 4 bases and J by 4 bases, with 4 bases of the junction left unmatched. The CDR3 spells CASSAGTGGADTQYF. In DNA, the CDR3 is TGCGCCAGCAGCGCCGGGACAGGGGGCGCAGATACGCAGTATTTT.

CDR3 loop: CAWSVRGATKGDEQFF. Here the CDR3 DNA reads TGTGCCTGGAGTGTACGCGGGGCCACTAAGGGAGATGAGCAGTTCTTC. The rearrangement joins TRBV30 to TRBJ2-1, with a weak D call TRBD2 (6 bases). V lost 0 bases and J lost 8, with 20 bases in between. The CDR3 spans 16 residues. Per the germline V gene, CDR1 is GTSNPN and CDR2 is SVGIG (reference sequence).

The V gene is TRBV9, the J gene TRBJ1-1; 8 positions match TRBD1. V lost 4 bases, J lost 5 bases, and 7 bases stayed unmatched. The CDR3 contains 14 residues. Germline V gives CDR1 SGDLS, CDR2 YYNGEE. CDR3 sequence reads: CASSPPGGATEAFF. In DNA, the CDR3 is TGTGCCAGCAGCCCCCCAGGGGGCGCGACTGAAGCTTTCTTT. The whole variable domain, filled in from reference TRBV9 and TRBJ1-1, reads DSGVTQTPKHLITATGQRVTLRCSPRSGDLSVYWYQQSLDQGLQFLIQYYNGEERAKGNILERFSAQQFPDLHSELNLSSLELGDSALYFCASSPPGGATEAFFGQGTRLTVV.

V usage is TRBV5-1 and J usage is TRBJ1-1; D unresolved. The V gene lost 1 base and the J gene lost 2 bases, with 12 bases spanning the gap. Germline V gene sequence: CDR1 SGHRS, CDR2 YFSETQ. The CDR3 is 15 residues long. The CDR3 reads CASSLILSPNTEAFF. The CDR3 DNA is TGCGCCAGCAGCTTGATCCTGTCTCCTAACACTGAAGCTTTCTTT.

This chain links TRBV11-2 with TRBJ1-1; TRBD1 aligns across 7 bases. Trimming took 5 bases from V and 1 from J; bases not matched to a gene: 10. The length of the CDR3 is 16 residues. Germline CDR1 SGHAT, CDR2 FQNNGV. DNA of the CDR3: TGTGCCAGCAGCCCTCAACGACAGGGCAAGAACACTGAAGCTTTCTTT. This sequence encodes CASSPQRQGKNTEAFF.

This clone appeared a few times. This chain links TRBV4-1 with TRBJ1-5; possibly TRBD1 for D (5 bases). Germline V lookup: CDR1 MGHRA, CDR2 YSYEKL. V was pared by 0 bases and J by 7 bases, with 13 bases between. This CDR3 has 15 amino acids. CDR3: CASSQEQQAGQPQHF. As DNA, the CDR3 is TGCGCCAGCAGCCAAGAACAACAGGCAGGACAGCCCCAGCATTTT.

CDR3 bases: TGCAGCGTGAAGGGAGCGCCTGGAAACACCATATATTTT. It translates to CSVKGAPGNTIYF. The gene calls are TRBV29-1 and TRBJ1-3; D is uncertain. V gave up 6 bases and J gave up 2 bases, with 11 bases separating them. CDR3 length: 13 residues. Per the germline V gene, CDR1 is SQVTM and CDR2 is ANQGSEA.

V and J are TRBV7-3 and TRBJ2-1; 7 bases map to TRBD2. The CDR3 contains 14 residues. The V segment lost 3 bases and the J segment 6 bases; nucleotides outside the gene matches: 5. Germline V lookup: CDR1 SGHTA, CDR2 FQGTGA. CDR3 in DNA: TGTGCCAGCAGCTTGGGGACTATCCCCAATGAGCAGTTCTTC. As protein: CASSLGTIPNEQFF.

The chain couples TRBV11-3 to TRBJ2-1, with D possibly matching TRBD2 (5 bases). CDR3 size: 15 residues. The ends were cut back, 4 bases at V and 0 bases at J, with 10 bases in the middle. Germline CDR1 is SGHNT and CDR2 is YENEEA. CDR3 sequence: CASSSDWSSYNEQFF. The CDR3 coding sequence is TGTGCCAGCAGCTCGGACTGGTCCTCCTACAATGAGCAGTTCTTC.